The present T cell receptor beta chain was sequenced within a study of regulatory T cells in long-lasting Graves disease. General study findings and limits: For persistent Graves' patients, TCR diversity was lower than for newly diagnosed ones. Persistent disease exhibited a predilection for TRBV28, TRBJ1-2 and TRBJ2-5.

The CDR3 spans 16 residues. Per germline, CDR1 SGHTA and CDR2 FQGNSA. V was cut by 6 bases and J by 5 bases, with 20 bases left in between. Building the TCR beta libraries relied on iRepertoire HTBI primers, and CDR3 regions underwent Arm-PCR. MiXCR was run by TCRdb on the multiplex PCR reads, yielding one entry per CDR3 protein. The sample has 350,000 to 450,000 distinct CDR3 sequences, 16% seen once. This clonotype was detected many times. Its specificity is not known. Indicated time point: newly diagnosed GD, antithyroid drugs for less than 3 months. PBMC-derived RNA was used for the TCR library. The same data also went into a second study, on T cells in Graves' hyperthyroidism and ophthalmopathy. That paper notes: It was uncontrolled infection, other autoimmune disease, pregnancy or lactation that excluded patients.

The source of this sequence is a man in his forties or fifties with Graves disease. Sample: peripheral blood mononuclear cells (PBMCs), taken at new diagnosis, from a patient treated with antithyroid drugs. This chain uses TRBV7-2 with TRBJ2-1; the D call may be TRBD1 or TRBD2 (7 bases each). The CDR3 sequence is CASRRGGGGAHNEQFF. As DNA, the CDR3 is TGTGCCAGCAGACGCGGGGGAGGGGGCGCCCACAATGAGCAGTTCTTC.